This T cell receptor (beta chain) was identified in a study of a mutant IDH1 vaccine in newly diagnosed glioma. At the level of the study: Following radiotherapy alone, or alongside temozolomide cycles, vaccination was started after an interval of 4-6 weeks.

After removal of 3 bases from V and 7 bases from J, the junction contained 6 bases not matched to a gene. Germline V gives CDR1 SGHTA, CDR2 FQGNSA. The CDR3 spans 16 residues. Method: immunoSEQ multiplex PCR; TCRdb's copy keeps in-frame clones and lacks some. Of 57,000 or so clones listed, roughly 80% were seen once; the top ten hold about 3.7%. Described time point: week 11, during vaccination. In every dose of vaccine, 300 ug of mutant IDH1 20-mer peptide was given alongside topical imiquimod. Details on this clone: Its antigen remains unidentified.

The sequence was obtained from a man aged 30 to 45 with glioma. This chain links TRBV7-2 with TRBJ2-1, with 13 bases matching TRBD2. Sample: PBMCs, taken from a glioma patient whose treatment included an IDH1 peptide vaccine. Here the CDR3 reads CASSLAGTSGVNEQFF. The CDR3 region has the DNA TGTGCCAGCAGCTTGGCCGGGACTAGCGGGGTGAATGAGCAGTTCTTC.